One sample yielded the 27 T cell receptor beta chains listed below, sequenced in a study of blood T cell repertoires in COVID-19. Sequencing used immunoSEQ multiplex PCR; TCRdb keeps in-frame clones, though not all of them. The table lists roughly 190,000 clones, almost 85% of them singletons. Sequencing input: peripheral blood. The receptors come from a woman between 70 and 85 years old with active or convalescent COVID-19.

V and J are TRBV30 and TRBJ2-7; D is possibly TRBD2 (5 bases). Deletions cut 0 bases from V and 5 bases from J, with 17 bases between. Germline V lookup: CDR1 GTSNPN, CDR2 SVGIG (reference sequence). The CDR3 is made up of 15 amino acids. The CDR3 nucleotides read TGTGCCTGGAGTGTACTATTGGGCGGGCTAGACGAGCAGTACTTC. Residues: CAWSVLLGGLDEQYF.

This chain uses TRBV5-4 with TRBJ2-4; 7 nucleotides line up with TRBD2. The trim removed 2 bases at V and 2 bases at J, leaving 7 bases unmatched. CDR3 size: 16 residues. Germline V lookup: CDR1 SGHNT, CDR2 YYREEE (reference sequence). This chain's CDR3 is CASSFRSGGSKNIQYF. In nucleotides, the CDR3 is TGTGCCAGCAGCTTTCGATCGGGAGGATCCAAAAACATTCAGTACTTC.

CDR3 DNA sequence: TGTGCCAGTAGTTTCGCAGGGGGCAATCAGCCCCAGCATTTT. Its protein is CASSFAGGNQPQHF. V gene TRBV19 combines with J gene TRBJ1-5; a weak D match, TRBD1 (6 bases). This CDR3 region has 14 residues. Trimming removed 5 bases from V and 2 bases from J, with 10 bases in between. The V gene's germline CDR1 is LNHDA and CDR2 SQIVND (reference sequence).

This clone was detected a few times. The CDR3, as DNA: TGTGCCAGCAGTCACCGGGACAGGGGCTCCTACGAGCAGTACTTC. It specifies CASSHRDRGSYEQYF. The chain carries TRBV11-2 and TRBJ2-7, with 10 bases that match TRBD1. CDR1 is SGHAT, CDR2 FQNNGV, per germline. This CDR3 has 15 amino acids. V was pared by 6 bases and J by 0 bases, with 5 bases of the junction left unmatched. Full variable domain (rest looked up from reference TRBV11-2 and TRBJ2-7): EAGVAQSPRYKIIEKRQSVAFWCNPISGHATLYWYQQILGQGPKLLIQFQNNGVVDDSQLPKDRFSAERLKGVDSTLKIQPAKLEDSAVYLCASSHRDRGSYEQYFGPGTRLTVT.

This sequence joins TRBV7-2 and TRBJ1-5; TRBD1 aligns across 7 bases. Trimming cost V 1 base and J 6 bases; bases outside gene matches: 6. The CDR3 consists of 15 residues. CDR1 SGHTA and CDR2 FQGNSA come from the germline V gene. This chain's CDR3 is CASSLEGGRTQPQHF. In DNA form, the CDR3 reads TGTGCCAGCAGCTTAGAAGGGGGCAGGACTCAGCCCCAGCATTTT.

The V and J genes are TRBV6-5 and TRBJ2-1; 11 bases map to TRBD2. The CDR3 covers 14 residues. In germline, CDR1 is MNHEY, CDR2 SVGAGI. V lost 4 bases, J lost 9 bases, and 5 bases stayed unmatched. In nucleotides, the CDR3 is TGTGCCAGCAGTTTTATAGGACTAGCGGGTGAGCAGTTCTTC. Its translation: CASSFIGLAGEQFF.

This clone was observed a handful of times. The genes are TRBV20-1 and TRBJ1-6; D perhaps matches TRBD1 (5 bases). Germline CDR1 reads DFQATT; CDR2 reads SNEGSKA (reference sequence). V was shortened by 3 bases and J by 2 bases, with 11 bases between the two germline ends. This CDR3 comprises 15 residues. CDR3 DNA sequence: TGCAGTGCTAGTCAACAGGTCGCCTATAATTCACCCCTCCACTTT. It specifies CSASQQVAYNSPLHF.

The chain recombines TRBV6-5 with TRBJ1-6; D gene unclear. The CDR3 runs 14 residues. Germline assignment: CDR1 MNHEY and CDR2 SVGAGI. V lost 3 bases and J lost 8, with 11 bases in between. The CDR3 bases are TGTGCCAGCAGTTATGCCAGAGGGTATTCACCCCTCCACTTT. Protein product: CASSYARGYSPLHF.

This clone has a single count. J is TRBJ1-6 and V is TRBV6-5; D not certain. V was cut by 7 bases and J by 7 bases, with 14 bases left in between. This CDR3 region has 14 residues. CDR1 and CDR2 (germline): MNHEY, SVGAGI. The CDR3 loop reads CASTRGTDNSPLHF. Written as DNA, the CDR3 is TGTGCCAGCACCCGCGGTACCGACAATTCACCCCTCCACTTT.

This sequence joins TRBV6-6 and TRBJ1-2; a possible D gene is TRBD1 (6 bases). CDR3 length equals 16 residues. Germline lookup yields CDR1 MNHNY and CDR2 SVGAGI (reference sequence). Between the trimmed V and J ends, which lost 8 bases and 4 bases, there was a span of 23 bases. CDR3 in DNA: TGTGCCAGCTATACCTGGGATGTCAGGGGCCCCTATGGCTACACCTTC. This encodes CASYTWDVRGPYGYTF.

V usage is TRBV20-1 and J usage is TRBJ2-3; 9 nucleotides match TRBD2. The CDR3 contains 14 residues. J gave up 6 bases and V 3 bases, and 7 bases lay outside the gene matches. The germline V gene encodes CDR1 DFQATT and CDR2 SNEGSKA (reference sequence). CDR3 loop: CSASLAGPADTQYF. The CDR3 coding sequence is TGCAGTGCTAGTCTAGCGGGGCCTGCTGATACGCAGTATTTT.

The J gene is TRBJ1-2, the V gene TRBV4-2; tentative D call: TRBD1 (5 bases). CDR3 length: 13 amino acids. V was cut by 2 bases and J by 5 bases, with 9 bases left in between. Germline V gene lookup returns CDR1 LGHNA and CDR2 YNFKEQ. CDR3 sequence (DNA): TGTGCCAGCAGCCAACAGGGCGCGTATGGCTACACCTTC. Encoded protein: CASSQQGAYGYTF.

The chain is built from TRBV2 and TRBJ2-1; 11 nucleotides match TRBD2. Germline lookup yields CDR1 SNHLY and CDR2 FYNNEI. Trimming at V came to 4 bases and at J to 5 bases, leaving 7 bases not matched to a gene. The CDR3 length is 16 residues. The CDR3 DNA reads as TGTGCCAGCAGTGGAGCCACTAGCGGGAGAAACAATGAGCAGTTCTTC. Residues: CASSGATSGRNNEQFF.

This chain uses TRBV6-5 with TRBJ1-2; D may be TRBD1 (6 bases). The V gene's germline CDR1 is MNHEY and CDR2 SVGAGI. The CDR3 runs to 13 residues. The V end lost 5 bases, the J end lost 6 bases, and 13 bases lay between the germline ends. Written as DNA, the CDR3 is TGTGCCAGCAGTCCTCGACAGGTTAATGGCTACACCTTC. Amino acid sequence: CASSPRQVNGYTF.

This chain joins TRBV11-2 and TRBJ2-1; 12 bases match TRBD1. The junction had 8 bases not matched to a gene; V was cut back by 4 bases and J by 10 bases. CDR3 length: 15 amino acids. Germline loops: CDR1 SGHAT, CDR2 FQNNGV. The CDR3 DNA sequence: TGTGCCAGCAGCTACCGGGACAGGGGGCATAAAGAGCAGTTCTTC. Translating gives CASSYRDRGHKEQFF. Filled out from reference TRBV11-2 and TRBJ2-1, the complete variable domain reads EAGVAQSPRYKIIEKRQSVAFWCNPISGHATLYWYQQILGQGPKLLIQFQNNGVVDDSQLPKDRFSAERLKGVDSTLKIQPAKLEDSAVYLCASSYRDRGHKEQFFGPGTRLTVL.

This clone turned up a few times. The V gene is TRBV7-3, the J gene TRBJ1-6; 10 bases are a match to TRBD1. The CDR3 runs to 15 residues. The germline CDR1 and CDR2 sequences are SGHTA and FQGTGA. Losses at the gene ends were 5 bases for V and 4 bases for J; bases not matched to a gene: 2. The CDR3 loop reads CASSRDRGYNSPLHF. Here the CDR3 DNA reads TGTGCCAGCAGCCGGGACAGGGGATATAATTCACCCCTCCACTTT.

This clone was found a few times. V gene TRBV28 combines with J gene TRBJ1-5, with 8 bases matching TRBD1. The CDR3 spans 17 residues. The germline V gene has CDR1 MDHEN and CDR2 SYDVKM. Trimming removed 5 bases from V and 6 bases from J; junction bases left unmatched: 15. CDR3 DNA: TGTGCCAGCAGTGGGGGAATTACAGGGGGTCCCCTTCAGCCCCAGCATTTT. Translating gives CASSGGITGGPLQPQHF.

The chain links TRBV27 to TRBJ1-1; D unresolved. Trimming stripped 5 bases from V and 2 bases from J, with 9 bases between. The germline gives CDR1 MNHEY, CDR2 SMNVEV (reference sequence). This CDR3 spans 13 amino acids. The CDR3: CASSRSGNTEAFF. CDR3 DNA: TGTGCCAGCAGTCGTTCGGGAAACACTGAAGCTTTCTTT.

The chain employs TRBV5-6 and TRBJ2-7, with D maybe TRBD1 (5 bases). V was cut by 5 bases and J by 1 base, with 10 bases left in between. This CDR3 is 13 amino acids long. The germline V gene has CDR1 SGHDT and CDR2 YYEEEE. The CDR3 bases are TGTGCCAGCAGTCGACAGAGATCCTACGAGCAGTACTTC. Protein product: CASSRQRSYEQYF.

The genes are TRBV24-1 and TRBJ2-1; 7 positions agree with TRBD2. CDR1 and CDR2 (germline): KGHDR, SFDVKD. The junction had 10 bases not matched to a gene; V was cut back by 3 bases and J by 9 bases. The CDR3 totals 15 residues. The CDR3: CATSDPRTREFEQFF. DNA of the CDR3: TGTGCCACCAGTGATCCGAGGACTAGGGAGTTTGAGCAGTTCTTC.

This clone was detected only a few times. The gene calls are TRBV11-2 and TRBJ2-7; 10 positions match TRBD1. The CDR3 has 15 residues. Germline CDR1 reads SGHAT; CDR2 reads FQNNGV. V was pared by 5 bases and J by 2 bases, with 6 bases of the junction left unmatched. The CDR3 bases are TGTGCCAGCAGCCTGGGACAGGGGCTCGCCTACGAGCAGTACTTC. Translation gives CASSLGQGLAYEQYF.

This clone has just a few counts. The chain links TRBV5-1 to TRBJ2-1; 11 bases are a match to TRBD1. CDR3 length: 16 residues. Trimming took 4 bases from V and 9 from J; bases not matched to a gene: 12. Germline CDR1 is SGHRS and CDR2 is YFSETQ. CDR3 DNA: TGCGCCAGCAGCCGTCGCCGGGACAGGGGGGACCCTGAGCAGTTCTTC. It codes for CASSRRRDRGDPEQFF.

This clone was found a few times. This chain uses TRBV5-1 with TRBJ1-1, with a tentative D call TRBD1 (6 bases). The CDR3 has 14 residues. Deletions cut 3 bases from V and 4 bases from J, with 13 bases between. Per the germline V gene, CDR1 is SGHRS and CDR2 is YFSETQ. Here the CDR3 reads CASSWDTLGTEAFF. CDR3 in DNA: TGCGCCAGCAGCTGGGACACCCTGGGCACTGAAGCTTTCTTT.

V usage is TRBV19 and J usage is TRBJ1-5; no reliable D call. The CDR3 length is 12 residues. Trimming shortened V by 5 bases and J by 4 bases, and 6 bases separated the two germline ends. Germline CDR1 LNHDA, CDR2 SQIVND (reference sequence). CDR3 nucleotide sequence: TGTGCCAGTAGTGTCCTAAATCAGCCCCAGCATTTT. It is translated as CASSVLNQPQHF.

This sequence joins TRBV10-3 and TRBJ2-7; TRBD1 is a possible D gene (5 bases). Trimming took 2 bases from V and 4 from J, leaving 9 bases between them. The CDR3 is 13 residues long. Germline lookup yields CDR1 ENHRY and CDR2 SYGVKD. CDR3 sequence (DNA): TGTGCCATCAGTGAGGTGCAGGGTTACGAGCAGTACTTC. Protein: CAISEVQGYEQYF.

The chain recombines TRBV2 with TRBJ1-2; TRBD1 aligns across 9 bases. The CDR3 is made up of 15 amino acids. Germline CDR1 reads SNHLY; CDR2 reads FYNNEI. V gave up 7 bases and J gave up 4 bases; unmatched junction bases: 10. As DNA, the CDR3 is TGTGCCAGCACTACGAAGCGGACAGGGGTCTATGGCTACACCTTC. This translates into CASTTKRTGVYGYTF. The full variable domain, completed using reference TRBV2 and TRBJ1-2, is EPEVTQTPSHQVTQMGQEVILRCVPISNHLYFYWYRQILGQKVEFLVSFYNNEISEKSEIFDDQFSVERPDGSNFTLKIRSTKLEDSAMYFCASTTKRTGVYGYTFGSGTRLTVV.

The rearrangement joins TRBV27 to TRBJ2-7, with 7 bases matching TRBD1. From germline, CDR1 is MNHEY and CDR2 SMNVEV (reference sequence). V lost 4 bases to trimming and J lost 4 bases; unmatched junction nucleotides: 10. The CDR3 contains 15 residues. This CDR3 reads CASSSSTGPRYEQYF. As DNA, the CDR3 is TGTGCCAGCAGTTCCTCGACAGGGCCTAGGTACGAGCAGTACTTC.